This TCR beta chain was profiled in a study of blood T cell repertoires in COVID-19. The protocol was immunoSEQ multiplex PCR, while the TCRdb copy is restricted to in-frame clones and leaves out a portion. This repertoire shows roughly 43,000 clones, about 88% found once; its top ten account for approximately 4.8%. The CDR3 is 13 amino acids. CDR1 and CDR2 (germline): SGHRS, YFSETQ. Between the trimmed V and J ends, which lost 4 bases and 4 bases, there was a span of 12 bases. This chain uses TRBV5-1 with TRBJ2-7; D gene unclear. The clonotype was recovered from a human donor in a cohort sampled during active COVID-19. Specimen: peripheral blood. Written as DNA, the CDR3 is TGCGCCAGCAGCCACGAGTCAGGTTACGAGCAGTACTTC. It specifies CASSHESGYEQYF.